The 22 T cell receptor beta chains below all came from one sample that was sequenced in a study of T-cell memory formation after mild COVID-19. A single record per CDR3 protein comes from TCRdb applying MiXCR to the 5' RACE reads. Of 450,000 or so distinct CDR3 sequences listed, 20% were seen once; the top ten hold roughly 8%. Sequencing was carried out using PBMCs or a T cell subset sorted from them (not recorded which). Receptors were obtained from an adult woman who had mild COVID-19 (a few samples of this study predate the infection). Cell type and time point are not known.

The chain employs TRBV6-5 and TRBJ1-1; D might be TRBD1 (5 bases). V was shortened by 10 bases and J by 4 bases, with 16 bases between the two germline ends. The CDR3 totals 13 residues. In germline, CDR1 is MNHEY, CDR2 SVGAGI. The CDR3 nucleotides read TGTGCCACCACACGGGCAGGGCCCACTGAAGCTTTCTTT. Translation: CATTRAGPTEAFF.

This rearrangement joins TRBV2 to TRBJ2-6, with 8 bases lining up with TRBD1. Germline V gives CDR1 SNHLY, CDR2 FYNNEI. The CDR3 loop spans 15 amino acids. The junction had 5 bases not matched to a gene; V was cut back by 6 bases and J by 4 bases. Written as DNA, the CDR3 is TGTGCCAGCAGCTACAGGGGGACCGGGGCCAACGTCCTGACTTTC. It encodes CASSYRGTGANVLTF.

This clonotype was seen only a few times. The chain employs TRBV11-3 and TRBJ1-1; no definite D call. The CDR3 runs to 11 residues. The germline CDR1 and CDR2 sequences are SGHNT and YENEEA. With 5 bases removed from V and 7 bases from J, the gap between germline ends came to 8 bases. CDR3 sequence (DNA): TGTGCCAGCAGCAACGACAATGAAGCTTTCTTT. This gives the protein CASSNDNEAFF.

This clonotype has more than one count but fewer than ten. This sequence joins TRBV3-1 and TRBJ2-1; a possible D gene is TRBD1 (6 bases). Trimming shortened V by 1 base and J by 9 bases, and 19 bases separated the two germline ends. The length of the CDR3 is 16 residues. Germline V gene lookup returns CDR1 LGHDT and CDR2 YNNKEL (reference sequence). The CDR3 bases are TGTGCCAGCAGCCAAGTGACCTCTAGTTTCAGGGGTGAGCAGTTCTTC. Protein sequence: CASSQVTSSFRGEQFF.

This rearrangement joins TRBV12-3 or TRBV12-4 to TRBJ1-1; D not certain. V lost 6 bases and J 10 bases, leaving 9 bases between the germline ends. The CDR3 runs 10 residues. The CDR3 sequence: CASSRALAFF. CDR3 sequence (DNA): TGTGCCAGCAGCCGGGCCCTAGCTTTCTTT.

This clonotype was detected only a few times. The CDR3 spells CASSPTHPQTQYF. In nucleotides, the CDR3 is TGTGCCAGCAGCCCTACCCATCCCCAGACCCAGTACTTC. V usage is TRBV7-2 and J usage is TRBJ2-5; D gene ambiguous. The CDR3 totals 13 residues. CDR1 and CDR2 (germline): SGHTA, FQGNSA. V dropped 5 bases and J dropped 6 bases, with 13 bases sitting between them.

This chain connects TRBV18 to TRBJ2-1, with D uncertain. V gave up 2 bases and J gave up 4 bases, with 9 bases separating them. This CDR3 spans 14 amino acids. The germline V gene has CDR1 KGHSH and CDR2 LQKENI. DNA for the CDR3: TGTGCCAGCTCACCAAGGATCCTATACAATGAGCAGTTCTTC. Translation: CASSPRILYNEQFF.

This clonotype was seen a few times. The CDR3 protein is CASSLFPLGRDGAYEQYF. CDR3 nucleotides: TGTGCCAGCAGTTTATTCCCCCTCGGCAGGGACGGGGCCTACGAGCAGTACTTC. V is TRBV12-3 or TRBV12-4 and J is TRBJ2-7; either TRBD1 or TRBD2 may supply D (5 bases each). The V and J ends lost 2 bases and 2 bases respectively, with 22 bases between them. The CDR3 covers 18 residues.

This clonotype was seen more than once but under ten times. The gene calls are TRBV6-2 or TRBV6-3 and TRBJ2-4; D is possibly TRBD2 (5 bases). Germline V gene lookup returns CDR1 MNHEY and CDR2 SVGEGT. Trimming removed 6 bases from V and 0 bases from J, with 12 bases in between. This CDR3 has 15 amino acids. The CDR3 region has the DNA TGTGCCAGCAGCCCTGAGGGTCTAGCCAAAAACATTCAGTACTTC. Translation: CASSPEGLAKNIQYF.

This clonotype was found many times. The chain employs TRBV7-2 and TRBJ1-2; the D is unclear. Germline V lookup: CDR1 SGHTA, CDR2 FQGNSA. The V and J ends lost 5 bases and 2 bases respectively, with 3 bases between them. This CDR3 is 11 amino acids long. CDR3 coding DNA: TGTGCCAGCAGCGCCAACTATGGCTACACCTTC. Its protein is CASSANYGYTF. The full variable domain, completed using reference TRBV7-2 and TRBJ1-2, is GAGVSQSPSNKVTEKGKDVELRCDPISGHTALYWYRQSLGQGLEFLIYFQGNSAPDKSGLPSDRFSAERTGGSVSTLTIQRTQQEDSAVYLCASSANYGYTFGSGTRLTVV.

A few counts support this clonotype. The DNA of the CDR3 is TGTGCCAGCAGCACTCGACTGGCCGGAATCACAGATACGCAGTATTTT. Amino acids: CASSTRLAGITDTQYF. The chain couples TRBV7-2 to TRBJ2-3; the D is unclear. Germline loops: CDR1 SGHTA, CDR2 FQGNSA. The CDR3 sequence is 16 residues long. Trimming removed 5 bases from V and 2 bases from J, with 17 bases in between. Looking up the rest from reference TRBV7-2 and TRBJ2-3 gives the full variable domain: GAGVSQSPSNKVTEKGKDVELRCDPISGHTALYWYRQSLGQGLEFLIYFQGNSAPDKSGLPSDRFSAERTGGSVSTLTIQRTQQEDSAVYLCASSTRLAGITDTQYFGPGTRLTVL.

The rearrangement joins TRBV24-1 to TRBJ2-3, with TRBD1 matching over 8 bases. Unmatched junction bases numbered 6, after V lost 5 bases and J lost 3 bases. From germline, CDR1 is KGHDR and CDR2 SFDVKD. This CDR3 region has 15 residues. The CDR3 DNA reads as TGTGCCACCAGTGGTTGGACAGGGAGGACAGATACGCAGTATTTT. Its protein is CATSGWTGRTDTQYF.

This clonotype was observed a handful of times. V and J are TRBV5-4 and TRBJ2-1; D remains unclear. Trimming pared 5 bases from V and 8 bases from J, leaving 14 bases between. The CDR3 runs to 13 residues. Germline V CDR1 and CDR2: SGHNT, YYREEE (reference sequence). CDR3 loop: CASSSRPTDEQFF. The CDR3 DNA follows: TGTGCCAGCAGTTCCCGTCCCACCGATGAGCAGTTCTTC.

The chain employs TRBV9 and TRBJ2-1; the match to TRBD1 covers 7 bases. CDR1 and CDR2 (germline): SGDLS, YYNGEE. The CDR3 spans 17 residues. With V trimmed by 4 bases and J by 0 bases, 10 bases remained unmatched. For the CDR3, the DNA is TGTGCCAGCAGCCCCGCAGGGGGATTGAGCTCCTACAATGAGCAGTTCTTC. Its protein product is CASSPAGGLSSYNEQFF.

This sequence joins TRBV7-2 and TRBJ2-5; a possible D gene is TRBD1 (6 bases). The CDR3 loop spans 14 amino acids. In germline, CDR1 is SGHTA, CDR2 FQGNSA. Trimming took 4 bases from V and 2 from J, leaving 11 bases between them. In DNA, the CDR3 is TGTGCCAGCAGCTCAGGGGCCGTACAAGAGACCCAGTACTTC. This encodes CASSSGAVQETQYF. Based on the CDR3 plus reference TRBV7-2 and TRBJ2-5, the full variable domain is GAGVSQSPSNKVTEKGKDVELRCDPISGHTALYWYRQSLGQGLEFLIYFQGNSAPDKSGLPSDRFSAERTGGSVSTLTIQRTQQEDSAVYLCASSSGAVQETQYFGPGTRLLVL.

This clonotype appeared a single time. This chain joins TRBV20-1 and TRBJ2-7; 13 bases are shared with TRBD2. The CDR3 is made up of 16 amino acids. The trim removed 5 bases at V and 2 bases at J, leaving 9 bases unmatched. The germline gives CDR1 DFQATT, CDR2 SNEGSKA (reference sequence). CDR3 sequence reads: CSAPTSGGPNPYEQYF. CDR3 nucleotide sequence: TGCAGTGCTCCGACTAGCGGGGGGCCGAACCCCTACGAGCAGTACTTC.

This clonotype was seen only a few times. The chain employs TRBV5-4 and TRBJ2-3, with TRBD1 matching over 9 bases. The V segment lost 0 bases and the J segment 4 bases; nucleotides outside the gene matches: 3. This CDR3 comprises 15 residues. Germline CDR1 reads SGHNT; CDR2 reads YYREEE (reference sequence). The CDR3 DNA reads TGTGCCAGCAGCTTGGGACAGGGGGATGCAGATACGCAGTATTTT. Translating gives CASSLGQGDADTQYF.

A few counts support this clonotype. The chain combines TRBV6-6 with TRBJ2-7; 9 positions agree with TRBD1. CDR3 length equals 15 residues. Germline lookup yields CDR1 MNHNY and CDR2 SVGAGI (reference sequence). The V segment lost 2 bases and the J segment 6 bases; nucleotides outside the gene matches: 8. CDR3 DNA sequence: TGTGCCAGCAGTTACCTCACGACAGGGGGGTCCGAGCAGTACTTC. As protein: CASSYLTTGGSEQYF.

The rearrangement uses TRBV5-1 and TRBJ1-2; TRBD1 is a possible D gene (5 bases). Germline assignment: CDR1 SGHRS and CDR2 YFSETQ. Trimming pared 7 bases from V and 5 bases from J, leaving 15 bases between. The CDR3 loop spans 13 amino acids. CDR3 nucleotide sequence: TGCGCCAGCGGGCCCGGGACCGGGTATGGCTACACCTTC. As protein: CASGPGTGYGYTF.

The rearrangement links TRBV29-1 to TRBJ2-7; 8 bases line up with TRBD2. The CDR3 extends over 11 amino acids. After removal of 3 bases from V and 12 bases from J, the junction contained 7 bases not matched to a gene. Germline-derived CDR1 and CDR2 are SQVTM and ANQGSEA. The DNA for the CDR3 is TGCAGCGTTGAGGTACTAGCGGAACGGTACTTC. Its protein is CSVEVLAERYF.

This clonotype occurred a few times. This chain joins TRBV4-1 and TRBJ2-7; a possible D gene is TRBD2 (5 bases). Between the trimmed V and J ends, which lost 0 bases and 5 bases, there was a span of 23 bases. Germline values: CDR1 MGHRA, CDR2 YSYEKL. The CDR3 extends over 18 amino acids. Written as DNA, the CDR3 is TGCGCCAGCAGCCAAGAAAGTTGGAGCGGTGGAGCCCGCCACGAGCAGTACTTC. Translated: CASSQESWSGGARHEQYF.

This clonotype has only a few counts. V gene TRBV20-1 combines with J gene TRBJ1-1; 7 bases align to TRBD1. CDR3 length: 15 residues. With V trimmed by 3 bases and J by 1 base, 8 bases remained unmatched. Germline CDR1 is DFQATT and CDR2 is SNEGSKA (reference sequence). The chain's CDR3 is CSARETGRGNTEAFF. CDR3 nucleotides: TGCAGTGCTAGGGAGACAGGGAGAGGGAACACTGAAGCTTTCTTT.